The 22 T cell receptor beta chains below come from one sample, sequenced in a study of T cell responses to AZD1222 COVID-19 vaccine. Sequencing used immunoSEQ multiplex PCR; TCRdb keeps in-frame clones, though not all of them. This table has 95,000 to 100,000 clones, roughly 87% appearing once. Sequencing used peripheral blood, obtained on day 0 of AZD1222 vaccination. The source of these receptors is an adult in good health.

This chain uses TRBV2 with TRBJ2-7; 12 bases fit TRBD2. V lost 6 bases, J lost 4 bases, and 4 bases stayed unmatched. The CDR3 is made up of 14 amino acids. From germline, CDR1 is SNHLY and CDR2 FYNNEI. The CDR3 region has the DNA TGTGCCAGCAGACTAGGACTAGCGGGATACGAGCAGTACTTC. This translates into CASRLGLAGYEQYF.

V gene TRBV11-2 combines with J gene TRBJ1-1, with a weak D call TRBD1 (5 bases). The V end was cut by 5 bases, the J end by 4 bases, with 11 bases between. This CDR3 has 13 residues. Germline V gene data show CDR1 as SGHAT and CDR2 as FQNNGV. The CDR3 DNA sequence: TGTGCCAGCAGCCCCCCGGGGCTCACTGAAGCTTTCTTT. It translates to CASSPPGLTEAFF.

This chain joins TRBV15 and TRBJ2-2; D tentatively fits TRBD1 or TRBD2 (6 bases each). V was shortened by 0 bases and J by 6 bases, with 8 bases between the two germline ends. The germline V gene encodes CDR1 LNHNV and CDR2 YYDKDF (reference sequence). The CDR3 has 14 amino acids. The CDR3 protein is CATSRDRGPGELFF. In nucleotides, the CDR3 is TGTGCCACCAGCAGAGATCGGGGGCCCGGGGAGCTGTTTTTT.

The V call is TRBV5-1, the J call TRBJ2-1, with 9 bases identical to TRBD2. Trimming at V came to 4 bases and at J to 0 bases, leaving 8 bases not matched to a gene. The CDR3 spans 17 residues. Per the germline V gene, CDR1 is SGHRS and CDR2 is YFSETQ. The CDR3, as DNA: TGCGCCAGCAGCCCCCTACAGACTAGCGGCTCCTACAATGAGCAGTTCTTC. Its protein product is CASSPLQTSGSYNEQFF.

The chain has TRBV27 and TRBJ1-1, with a weak D call TRBD1 (6 bases). CDR3 length equals 14 residues. V lost 6 bases and J 11 bases, leaving 22 bases between the germline ends. Germline values: CDR1 MNHEY, CDR2 SMNVEV (reference sequence). The DNA for the CDR3 is TGTGCCAGCAGGGTAGGGGCAGGGGCGGGCCGGGCTTTCTTT. It is translated as CASRVGAGAGRAFF.

The chain combines TRBV11-2 with TRBJ2-7, with TRBD2 identical over 10 bases. The CDR3 contains 14 residues. Germline V gives CDR1 SGHAT, CDR2 FQNNGV. Trimming took 4 bases from V and 5 from J; bases not matched to a gene: 5. The DNA of the CDR3 is TGTGCCAGCAGCTCTAGCGGGAGTGGCCACGAGCAGTACTTC. Translated, it gives CASSSSGSGHEQYF.

J is TRBJ1-5 and V is TRBV7-3, with D unclear. V lost 0 bases to trimming and J lost 5 bases, with 5 bases between them. This CDR3 has 13 residues. The V gene's germline CDR1 is SGHTA and CDR2 FQGTGA. CDR3 sequence reads: CASSLTRDQPQHF. The CDR3 nucleotides are TGTGCCAGCAGCTTAACGAGGGATCAGCCCCAGCATTTT.

The CDR3 DNA reads as TGCAGCGTAAAAGCGGGAGTGAGCTCCTACAATGAGCAGTTCTTC. Translating gives CSVKAGVSSYNEQFF. The chain combines TRBV29-1 with TRBJ2-1, with 8 bases that match TRBD2. This CDR3 region has 15 residues. Germline V gene data show CDR1 as SQVTM and CDR2 as ANQGSEA. V lost 6 bases to trimming and J lost 0 bases; unmatched junction nucleotides: 7.

There are a few counts of this clone. The chain joins TRBV9 to TRBJ1-1, with unresolved D. This CDR3 has 14 amino acids. CDR1 and CDR2 from the germline V gene are SGDLS and YYNGEE. Trimming took 5 bases from V and 1 from J, leaving 12 bases between them. CDR3 bases: TGTGCCAGCAGGGCTGGGGAGAGGAACACTGAAGCTTTCTTT. This translates into CASRAGERNTEAFF.

This rearrangement joins TRBV5-1 to TRBJ1-1, with 8 bases fitting TRBD1. Trimming cost V 4 bases and J 4 bases; bases outside gene matches: 6. The CDR3 has 14 amino acids. Germline lookup yields CDR1 SGHRS and CDR2 YFSETQ. The CDR3 loop reads CASSRETGGTEAFF. CDR3 DNA sequence: TGCGCCAGCAGCCGGGAAACAGGGGGCACTGAAGCTTTCTTT.

V is TRBV28 and J is TRBJ1-2; a weak D match, TRBD1 (6 bases). This CDR3 region has 15 residues. The V end was cut by 2 bases, the J end by 0 bases, with 10 bases between. The germline V gene has CDR1 MDHEN and CDR2 SYDVKM. The chain's CDR3 is CASSLPGHPNYGYTF. The CDR3, as DNA: TGTGCCAGCAGTTTACCGGGACACCCTAACTATGGCTACACCTTC.

This clone was counted a single time. This sequence joins TRBV11-2 and TRBJ1-1; D is uncertain. With 1 base removed from V and 1 base from J, the gap between germline ends came to 13 bases. There are 16 residues in the CDR3. Germline CDR1 is SGHAT and CDR2 is FQNNGV. The DNA of the CDR3 is TGTGCCAGCAGCTTAGTTGGTCGCGGCGGGAACACTGAAGCTTTCTTT. Translation: CASSLVGRGGNTEAFF.

The chain has TRBV5-1 and TRBJ2-7; 9 positions match TRBD1. The germline gives CDR1 SGHRS, CDR2 YFSETQ. The CDR3 has 14 amino acids. V was clipped by 4 bases and J by 3 bases; unmatched bases: 5. CDR3 residues: CASSQGTGIYEQYF. The CDR3 DNA follows: TGCGCCAGCAGCCAGGGGACAGGGATCTACGAGCAGTACTTC.

This clone has more than one count but fewer than ten. The chain recombines TRBV2 with TRBJ2-7, with 16 bases aligning to TRBD2. Per the germline V gene, CDR1 is SNHLY and CDR2 is FYNNEI. J lost 6 bases, V lost 7 bases, and 6 bases had no gene match. This CDR3 is 15 amino acids long. CDR3: CASTGTSGRAGEQYF. DNA for the CDR3: TGTGCCAGCACCGGGACTAGCGGGAGGGCGGGCGAGCAGTACTTC. Filled out from reference TRBV2 and TRBJ2-7, the complete variable domain reads EPEVTQTPSHQVTQMGQEVILRCVPISNHLYFYWYRQILGQKVEFLVSFYNNEISEKSEIFDDQFSVERPDGSNFTLKIRSTKLEDSAMYFCASTGTSGRAGEQYFGPGTRLTVT.

The V and J genes are TRBV25-1 and TRBJ2-1; D perhaps matches TRBD2 (6 bases). Germline V gives CDR1 MGHDK, CDR2 SYGVNS. Trimming took 3 bases from V and 8 from J, leaving 17 bases between them. The CDR3 consists of 15 residues. In DNA form, the CDR3 reads TGTGCCAGCAGTGAGTCGTCGACTAGTCTCGATGAGCAGTTCTTC. It is translated as CASSESSTSLDEQFF.

CDR3 loop: CASSLVIGGRSQPQHF. CDR3 nucleotide sequence: TGTGCCAGCAGCTTAGTTATAGGAGGGAGATCACAGCCCCAGCATTTT. The chain combines TRBV7-8 with TRBJ1-5; no clear D. In germline, CDR1 is SGHVS, CDR2 FQNEAQ. Trimming cost V 1 base and J 7 bases, with 17 bases left between them. The CDR3 contains 16 residues.

The rearrangement links TRBV12-3 or TRBV12-4 to TRBJ2-1, with D unresolved. This CDR3 has 12 amino acids. V was trimmed by 8 bases and J by 8 bases, leaving 13 bases between them. The CDR3 DNA sequence: TGTGCCAGCGGAACATGGATCGATGAGCAGTTCTTC. This gives the protein CASGTWIDEQFF.

The chain employs TRBV27 and TRBJ2-1; a possible D gene is TRBD2 (6 bases). V dropped 4 bases and J dropped 8 bases, with 18 bases sitting between them. Germline V lookup: CDR1 MNHEY, CDR2 SMNVEV (reference sequence). The CDR3 has 15 amino acids. In DNA form, the CDR3 reads TGTGCCAGCAGTTCCCGGTGGGCGGGAAGGGATGAGCAGTTCTTC. Its protein product is CASSSRWAGRDEQFF.

The CDR3 DNA reads TGTGCCACGACCCTAGGGGTCCCCTACGAGCAGTACTTC. The encoded protein is CATTLGVPYEQYF. V usage is TRBV28 and J usage is TRBJ2-7, with D perhaps matching TRBD1 (5 bases). From germline, CDR1 is MDHEN and CDR2 SYDVKM. This CDR3 spans 13 amino acids. V lost 10 bases to trimming and J lost 2 bases, with 15 bases between them.

The chain links TRBV20-1 to TRBJ1-1; D is uncertain. CDR3 size: 11 residues. CDR1 is DFQATT, CDR2 SNEGSKA, per germline (reference sequence). The V gene lost 2 bases and the J gene lost 6 bases, with 7 bases spanning the gap. CDR3 sequence (DNA): TGCAGTGCTAGACCCTCCCCTGAAGCTTTCTTT. Translated: CSARPSPEAFF.

The J gene is TRBJ2-5, the V gene TRBV14; D is uncertain. The CDR3 has 12 amino acids. V was clipped by 4 bases and J by 6 bases, with 9 bases between them. CDR1 SGHDN and CDR2 FVKESK come from the germline V gene. The CDR3 is CASSPFGQTQYF. CDR3 nucleotides: TGTGCCAGCAGCCCCTTCGGACAGACCCAGTACTTC.

The V and J genes are TRBV29-1 and TRBJ2-1; 7 bases are shared with TRBD2. The CDR3 is made up of 14 amino acids. Germline-derived CDR1 and CDR2 are SQVTM and ANQGSEA. V dropped 6 bases and J dropped 0; count of bases not matched to a gene: 5. The CDR3 reads CSVAGLDSYNEQFF. In nucleotides, the CDR3 is TGCAGCGTCGCCGGACTAGACTCCTACAATGAGCAGTTCTTC.